The 24 T cell receptor beta chains below all came from one sample that was sequenced in a study of human T cells and chemical hapten exposure (dated by TCRdb to the early 2020s). The sample's time point, from its label and the paper: pre-sensitization, week 0. What the treatment or condition label conveys for this sample: therapeutic diphenylcyclopropenone sensitization with weekly scalp DPC. Library generation was performed with RACE. Data came from a NextSeq 500. The public reads were reanalyzed by TCRdb: fastp trimming at Q25, MiXCR alignment, in-frame beta chains only. Rows matching on CDR3 protein sequence are summarized as one entry with the most common DNA and genes. Here the sample has 250,000 to 300,000 distinct CDR3 sequences; approximately 7.5% occur a single time. The ten largest account for about 1.1% of the sample. The source was whole blood, collected in connection with sensitization to the hapten diphenylcyclopropenone (DPC). These receptors all stem from a man aged 18 to 29 with alopecia areata. Some clones in this sample may be carry-over from other donors' samples.

This clonotype was seen at least ten times. This chain connects TRBV12-3 or TRBV12-4 to TRBJ2-1, with D tentatively TRBD1 or TRBD2 (6 bases each). The germline V and J ends were trimmed by 6 bases and 5 bases, with 14 bases remaining between them. This CDR3 contains 14 residues. CDR3: CASSYREVHNEQFF. The CDR3 nucleotides are TGTGCCAGCAGCTACAGGGAGGTGCACAATGAGCAGTTCTTC.

Only a few counts were recorded for this clonotype. The chain combines TRBV5-1 with TRBJ1-1; 9 bases line up with TRBD1. The CDR3 is made up of 15 amino acids. V was pared by 5 bases and J by 1 base, with 6 bases of the junction left unmatched. Germline loops: CDR1 SGHRS, CDR2 YFSETQ. The chain's CDR3 is CASRSTGGPNTEAFF. DNA of the CDR3: TGCGCCAGCAGGTCTACAGGGGGCCCGAACACTGAAGCTTTCTTT.

This clonotype was seen more than once but under ten times. The V gene is TRBV4-3, the J gene TRBJ1-4; tentatively, D is TRBD1 (5 bases). This CDR3 spans 15 amino acids. Germline V gene sequence: CDR1 LGHNA, CDR2 YSLEER. With 4 bases removed from V and 7 bases from J, the gap between germline ends came to 16 bases. CDR3 in DNA: TGCGCCAGCAGCCCTCTTCGAGGGGCTGGTGAAAAACTGTTTTTT. It translates to CASSPLRGAGEKLFF.

This clonotype was recorded many times. This chain connects TRBV4-1 to TRBJ2-5; D not certain. Germline lookup yields CDR1 MGHRA and CDR2 YSYEKL. There are 15 residues in the CDR3. V was cut by 3 bases and J by 1 base, with 12 bases left in between. The CDR3 DNA follows: TGCGCCAGCAGCCAGGCGGCAGGCAGCCAAGAGACCCAGTACTTC. This codes for CASSQAAGSQETQYF.

This rearrangement joins TRBV5-1 to TRBJ1-4; no definite D call. V lost 1 base, J lost 6 bases, and 19 bases lay in between. The CDR3 is 17 residues long. Germline-derived CDR1 and CDR2 are SGHRS and YFSETQ. DNA of the CDR3: TGCGCCAGCAGCTTGCGAGAGTTGCCCGCCATATATGAAAAACTGTTTTTT. Translation gives CASSLRELPAIYEKLFF.

This clonotype was seen at least ten times. The chain is built from TRBV28 and TRBJ2-3; 8 bases align to TRBD2. The CDR3 totals 15 residues. CDR1 MDHEN and CDR2 SYDVKM come from the germline V gene. V dropped 7 bases and J dropped 4; count of bases not matched to a gene: 10. The CDR3 is CASISGGRAPDTQYF. The CDR3 nucleotides are TGTGCCAGCATCTCGGGGGGGCGCGCCCCAGATACGCAGTATTTT.

The J gene is TRBJ1-5, the V gene TRBV6-5, with 10 bases fitting TRBD1. Germline V gene data show CDR1 as MNHEY and CDR2 as SVGAGI. J lost 7 bases, V lost 5 bases, and 5 bases had no gene match. This CDR3 spans 14 amino acids. CDR3 amino acids: CASSPGTGVQPQHF. The CDR3 DNA reads as TGTGCCAGCAGTCCCGGGACAGGGGTACAGCCCCAGCATTTT.

The chain joins TRBV14 to TRBJ1-5, with D perhaps matching TRBD1 (5 bases). Trimming took 2 bases from V and 4 from J, leaving 9 bases between them. Germline CDR1 reads SGHDN; CDR2 reads FVKESK. This CDR3 has 14 residues. This CDR3 reads CASSQSGRNQPQHF. CDR3 nucleotide sequence: TGTGCCAGCAGCCAATCAGGGCGTAATCAGCCCCAGCATTTT.

This clonotype came up a few times. The chain links TRBV20-1 to TRBJ2-7; 8 bases fit TRBD1. CDR1 is DFQATT and CDR2 is SNEGSKA in the germline V gene (reference sequence). V shed 7 bases and J 5 bases; nucleotides not matched to a gene: 7. The CDR3 is made up of 12 amino acids. CDR3 nucleotide sequence: TGCAGTGTTGGACAGGGTAGGAACGAGCAGTACTTC. It encodes CSVGQGRNEQYF.

This clonotype appeared a few times. V usage is TRBV5-1 and J usage is TRBJ1-4; D is possibly TRBD1 (5 bases). Trimming stripped 0 bases from V and 0 bases from J, with 9 bases between. The V gene's germline CDR1 is SGHRS and CDR2 YFSETQ. The length of the CDR3 is 16 residues. The DNA of the CDR3 is TGCGCCAGCAGCTTGGGGACAACAGCAACTAATGAAAAACTGTTTTTT. It yields the protein CASSLGTTATNEKLFF.

The V and J genes are TRBV7-9 and TRBJ2-1, with D maybe TRBD1 (5 bases). The CDR3 spans 11 residues. V lost 6 bases and J lost 8, with 8 bases in between. Germline V CDR1 and CDR2: SEHNR, FQNEAQ (reference sequence). The CDR3, as DNA: TGTGCCAGCAGTTTCAGGGATGAGCAGTTCTTC. Translating it yields CASSFRDEQFF.

The CDR3 DNA sequence: TGTGCCAGCAGTGTTGCAGGGCACACTGAAGCTTTCTTT. It encodes CASSVAGHTEAFF. The V call is TRBV6-1, the J call TRBJ1-1; a possible D gene is TRBD1 (5 bases). Trimming removed 4 bases from V and 3 bases from J, with 9 bases in between. Germline assignment: CDR1 MNHNS and CDR2 SASEGT. The length of the CDR3 is 13 residues.

This clonotype was found a few times. The chain carries TRBV28 and TRBJ2-5; weak D call: TRBD1 (6 bases). V was shortened by 4 bases and J by 5 bases, with 20 bases between the two germline ends. The germline CDR1 and CDR2 sequences are MDHEN and SYDVKM. The CDR3 runs 16 residues. The CDR3 loop reads CASSSRTGTNEETQYF. CDR3 DNA sequence: TGTGCCAGCAGTTCCCGTACCGGGACAAATGAGGAGACCCAGTACTTC.

The chain has TRBV29-1 and TRBJ1-5, with TRBD1 matching 10 bases. The CDR3 loop spans 14 amino acids. Germline lookup yields CDR1 SQVTM and CDR2 ANQGSEA. The ends lost 6 bases at V and 6 bases at J; junction bases unmatched: 8. CDR3 amino acids: CSVRTGGGSQPQHF. CDR3 sequence (DNA): TGCAGCGTCCGGACAGGGGGAGGCAGTCAGCCCCAGCATTTT.

Written as DNA, the CDR3 is TGTGCCAGCAGCGCGGAGGTAGCGGTTAATGAAAAACTGTTTTTT. It yields the protein CASSAEVAVNEKLFF. V and J are TRBV9 and TRBJ1-4; D is uncertain. Trimming cost V 3 bases and J 4 bases, with 13 bases left between them. Germline CDR1 and CDR2: SGDLS and YYNGEE. CDR3 size: 15 residues.

This clonotype was counted ten times or more. This chain links TRBV7-2 with TRBJ2-6; no reliable D call. CDR3 size: 11 residues. Germline V CDR1 and CDR2: SGHTA, FQGNSA. V lost 5 bases to trimming and J lost 7 bases, with 3 bases between them. CDR3 protein: CASSPANVLTF. The CDR3 DNA follows: TGTGCCAGCAGCCCCGCCAACGTCCTGACTTTC.

This chain connects TRBV20-1 to TRBJ1-5; D gene ambiguous. With 1 base removed from V and 0 bases from J, the gap between germline ends came to 10 bases. CDR1 DFQATT and CDR2 SNEGSKA come from the germline V gene (reference sequence). The CDR3 has 15 residues. The CDR3 region has the DNA TGCAGTGCTAGAGGGGCACCCTATAGCAATCAGCCCCAGCATTTT. This sequence encodes CSARGAPYSNQPQHF.

The table lists this clonotype with a few counts. This chain connects TRBV6-2 or TRBV6-3 to TRBJ1-6; weak D call: TRBD1 (5 bases). V lost 5 bases and J lost 2, with 13 bases in between. CDR1 is MNHEY, CDR2 SVGEGT, per germline. CDR3 length: 16 amino acids. The CDR3 sequence is CASSKQATAYNSPLHF. The CDR3 DNA sequence: TGTGCCAGCAGTAAACAGGCGACCGCCTATAATTCACCCCTCCACTTT.

This clonotype was seen at least ten times. The chain has TRBV7-3 and TRBJ1-3; tentative D call: TRBD1 (6 bases). The V gene's germline CDR1 is SGHTA and CDR2 FQGTGA. There are 15 residues in the CDR3. Trimming removed 0 bases at V and 4 bases at J, with 10 bases between. As DNA, the CDR3 is TGTGCCAGCAGCTTAACAGGGGGAAACGGAAACACCATATATTTT. Translating it yields CASSLTGGNGNTIYF.

This clonotype was counted at least ten times. The chain joins TRBV10-3 to TRBJ1-3; D perhaps matches TRBD1 (6 bases). V shed 5 bases and J shed 1 base, with 12 bases lying between them. CDR1 ENHRY and CDR2 SYGVKD come from the germline V gene. CDR3 length: 15 residues. In DNA form, the CDR3 reads TGTGCCATCAGTCTGGGGGGCGAATCTGGAAACACCATATATTTT. It codes for CAISLGGESGNTIYF.

The CDR3 bases are TGTGCCAGCAGTGAAGCGCGTCAGATTTATCAGCCCCAGCATTTT. This codes for CASSEARQIYQPQHF. The chain combines TRBV2 with TRBJ1-5; the D is unclear. V was clipped by 0 bases and J by 5 bases, with 11 bases between them. Germline V gives CDR1 SNHLY, CDR2 FYNNEI. This CDR3 is 15 amino acids long.

This clonotype was observed a few times. The gene calls are TRBV7-2 and TRBJ2-5, with D perhaps matching TRBD1 (6 bases). In germline, CDR1 is SGHTA, CDR2 FQGNSA. Trimming shortened V by 6 bases and J by 7 bases, and 15 bases separated the two germline ends. The CDR3 is 13 residues long. The CDR3 DNA reads TGTGCCAGCAGAGGGGGTGCAATGGGGACCCAGTACTTC. Protein sequence: CASRGGAMGTQYF.

The V call is TRBV2, the J call TRBJ2-3; the D gene could be TRBD1 or TRBD2 (6 bases each). The V gene lost 4 bases and the J gene lost 5 bases, with 16 bases spanning the gap. Germline V CDR1 and CDR2: SNHLY, FYNNEI. The CDR3 runs 15 residues. The CDR3 DNA reads as TGTGCCAGCAGTGGTACGGGGGCCTCGGAAGATACGCAGTATTTT. It translates to CASSGTGASEDTQYF.

The chain uses TRBV11-2 and TRBJ1-4; 9 bases line up with TRBD1. There are 15 residues in the CDR3. With V trimmed by 5 bases and J by 11 bases, 12 bases remained unmatched. Per germline, CDR1 SGHAT and CDR2 FQNNGV. The CDR3 DNA reads as TGTGCCAGCAGCCCCCTCACAGGGGGCGAGGGGAAACTGTTTTTT. Residues: CASSPLTGGEGKLFF.